The 13 T cell receptor beta chains in this list originate from one sample, sequenced in a study of technical replicates of blood from several donors. TCRdb's copy holds only in-frame clones and misses some; the assay was immunoSEQ multiplex PCR. The profile covers tens of thousands of clones, with less than 97% appearing a single time and 0.24% taken by the ten largest. The sequenced sample consisted of T cells isolated from PBMCs. The source is a human donor in good health.

V is TRBV6-5 and J is TRBJ2-1; D gene ambiguous. The CDR3 contains 12 residues. Germline loops: CDR1 MNHEY, CDR2 SVGAGI. Between the trimmed V and J ends, which lost 2 bases and 5 bases, there was a span of 4 bases. This chain's CDR3 is CASSYPNNEQFF. DNA for the CDR3: TGTGCCAGCAGTTACCCTAACAATGAGCAGTTCTTC.

The rearrangement links TRBV29-1 to TRBJ2-1; possibly TRBD2 for D (6 bases). The V end lost 4 bases, the J end lost 2 bases, and 12 bases lay between the germline ends. Germline CDR1 and CDR2: SQVTM and ANQGSEA. The CDR3 length is 14 residues. The CDR3 reads CSVGTTRPYNEQFF. As DNA, the CDR3 is TGCAGCGTTGGGACTACCCGGCCCTACAATGAGCAGTTCTTC.

The J gene is TRBJ2-2, the V gene TRBV18, with 11 positions matching TRBD2. The germline gives CDR1 KGHSH, CDR2 LQKENI. The CDR3 sequence is 17 residues long. V lost 6 bases, J lost 0 bases, and 6 bases stayed unmatched. The CDR3 DNA sequence: TGTGCCAGCTCGAGACTAGCGGGAATATCGAACACCGGGGAGCTGTTTTTT. Translation: CASSRLAGISNTGELFF. The full variable domain, completed using reference TRBV18 and TRBJ2-2, is NAGVMQNPRHLVRRRGQEARLRCSPMKGHSHVYWYRQLPEEGLKFMVYLQKENIIDESGMPKERFSAEFPKEGPSILRIQQVVRGDSAAYFCASSRLAGISNTGELFFGEGSRLTVL.

The J gene is TRBJ1-2, the V gene TRBV27; D is unclear. The ends were cut back, 8 bases at V and 2 bases at J, with 15 bases in the middle. From germline, CDR1 is MNHEY and CDR2 SMNVEV (reference sequence). The CDR3 is 14 residues long. CDR3 loop: CASGPDPTNYGYTF. CDR3 nucleotide sequence: TGTGCCAGCGGCCCAGACCCGACAAACTATGGCTACACCTTC.

The V call is TRBV19, the J call TRBJ1-2; 7 bases align to TRBD1. Germline V gene sequence: CDR1 LNHDA, CDR2 SQIVND (reference sequence). CDR3 length: 14 amino acids. The V gene end was trimmed by 6 bases and the J gene end by 3 bases; junction bases not matched to a gene: 7. The CDR3 bases are TGTGCCAGTAGGGCTGGCGGGACAGACTATGGCTACACCTTC. The encoded protein is CASRAGGTDYGYTF. The full variable domain, rest sourced from reference TRBV19 and TRBJ1-2, is DGGITQSPKYLFRKEGQNVTLSCEQNLNHDAMYWYRQDPGQGLRLIYYSQIVNDFQKGDIAEGYSVSREKKESFPLTVTSAQKNPTAFYLCASRAGGTDYGYTFGSGTRLTVV.

Comment on this clone: Additional DNA sequences in this sample encode the identical CDR3. The rearrangement links TRBV28 to TRBJ2-7; 12 nucleotides line up with TRBD2. The CDR3 is 14 amino acids. J lost 2 bases, V lost 5 bases, and 1 base had no gene match. Germline values: CDR1 MDHEN, CDR2 SYDVKM. CDR3 residues: CASSLAGGPYEQYF. CDR3 in DNA: TGTGCCAGCAGTCTAGCGGGAGGGCCCTACGAGCAGTACTTC.

The V gene is TRBV28, the J gene TRBJ2-6; a weak D match, TRBD2 (5 bases). CDR1 is MDHEN and CDR2 is SYDVKM in the germline V gene. The CDR3 consists of 14 residues. V lost 9 bases to trimming and J lost 7 bases, with 16 bases between them. The CDR3, as DNA: TGTGCCAGTACTTACACTGAGGGAGCCAACGTCCTGACTTTC. Residues: CASTYTEGANVLTF.

The J gene is TRBJ2-3, the V gene TRBV5-1; D unresolved. CDR1 is SGHRS, CDR2 YFSETQ, per germline. This CDR3 comprises 15 residues. Trimming took 0 bases from V and 0 from J, leaving 8 bases between them. DNA of the CDR3: TGCGCCAGCAGCTTGGCCATACAGAGCACAGATACGCAGTATTTT. Its protein is CASSLAIQSTDTQYF.

This chain joins TRBV9 and TRBJ2-7; 13 nucleotides match TRBD2. The length of the CDR3 is 16 residues. Germline CDR1 reads SGDLS; CDR2 reads YYNGEE. V dropped 2 bases and J dropped 2; count of bases not matched to a gene: 4. The CDR3: CASSVGLAGAPYEQYF. CDR3 bases: TGTGCCAGCAGCGTTGGACTAGCGGGAGCCCCCTACGAGCAGTACTTC.

The chain combines TRBV7-6 with TRBJ2-3; 8 nucleotides line up with TRBD2. The CDR3 is made up of 17 amino acids. Germline V gives CDR1 SGHVS, CDR2 FNYEAQ. With V trimmed by 5 bases and J by 2 bases, 12 bases remained unmatched. CDR3 loop: CASSPRPGGQNTDTQYF. The CDR3 DNA is TGTGCCAGCAGCCCCCGGCCGGGGGGGCAAAACACAGATACGCAGTATTTT.

This chain links TRBV18 with TRBJ1-1; 7 bases match TRBD1. The germline V gene encodes CDR1 KGHSH and CDR2 LQKENI. The CDR3 covers 17 residues. The trim removed 3 bases at V and 1 base at J, leaving 11 bases unmatched. The CDR3 DNA reads TGTGCCAGCTCACCCCTATCAGGGGGAGGAGGGAACACTGAAGCTTTCTTT. The encoded protein is CASSPLSGGGGNTEAFF. The whole variable domain, filled in from reference TRBV18 and TRBJ1-1, reads NAGVMQNPRHLVRRRGQEARLRCSPMKGHSHVYWYRQLPEEGLKFMVYLQKENIIDESGMPKERFSAEFPKEGPSILRIQQVVRGDSAAYFCASSPLSGGGGNTEAFFGQGTRLTVV.

The rearrangement uses TRBV18 and TRBJ2-7; 7 positions agree with TRBD2. CDR3 length equals 14 residues. V trimming: 3 bases; J trimming: 3 bases; junction bases outside the gene matches: 5. Germline lookup yields CDR1 KGHSH and CDR2 LQKENI. CDR3 DNA: TGTGCCAGCTCACCCACCTGGGAGGGCTACGAGCAGTACTTC. Its protein is CASSPTWEGYEQYF. Full variable domain (outside the CDR3, taken from reference TRBV18 and TRBJ2-7): NAGVMQNPRHLVRRRGQEARLRCSPMKGHSHVYWYRQLPEEGLKFMVYLQKENIIDESGMPKERFSAEFPKEGPSILRIQQVVRGDSAAYFCASSPTWEGYEQYFGPGTRLTVT.

The chain uses TRBV11-2 and TRBJ1-3; possibly TRBD1 for D (5 bases). Germline loops: CDR1 SGHAT, CDR2 FQNNGV. V lost 5 bases and J lost 0, with 11 bases in between. The length of the CDR3 is 15 residues. The CDR3 loop reads CASSLDRLSGNTIYF. In DNA form, the CDR3 reads TGTGCCAGCAGCCTTGACAGACTCTCTGGAAACACCATATATTTT.